This passage covers 6 T cell receptor beta chains from one sample sequenced in a study of T cells in Graves' hyperthyroidism and ophthalmopathy. There were TCR beta CDR3 regions amplified from RNA transcripts. When the TCR CDR3 underwent first-round RT-PCR, the HTBI primer set was used. TCRdb recomputed calls from the multiplex PCR reads with MiXCR, one row per CDR3 protein. This table has approximately 590,000 distinct CDR3 sequences, roughly 46% appearing once. Sequencing was carried out using peripheral blood or thyroid tissue (not recorded which). Source of these receptors: a woman younger than 35 with Graves' hyperthyroidism.

V is TRBV10-2 and J is TRBJ1-2; perhaps TRBD1 as D (6 bases). The germline V gene has CDR1 WSHSY and CDR2 SAAADI. This CDR3 comprises 12 residues. V was trimmed by 8 bases and J by 1 base, leaving 8 bases between them. The chain's CDR3 is CASLDSNYGYTF. The DNA for the CDR3 is TGCGCCAGCTTGGACAGTAACTATGGCTACACCTTC.

This clonotype was seen only a few times. The CDR3 nucleotides read TGCAGTGCTAGAGACCCGGGGGGCCAAGAGACCCAGTACTTC. It is translated as CSARDPGGQETQYF. The chain couples TRBV20-1 to TRBJ2-5, with 7 bases lining up with TRBD2. CDR3 size: 14 residues. CDR1 and CDR2 (germline): DFQATT, SNEGSKA (reference sequence). With V trimmed by 0 bases and J by 1 base, 2 bases remained unmatched.

This clonotype showed up many times. V usage is TRBV25-1 and J usage is TRBJ2-5; D might be TRBD1 or TRBD2, each matching 5 bases. The V gene's germline CDR1 is MGHDK and CDR2 SYGVNS. Trimming took 7 bases from V and 0 from J, leaving 18 bases between them. CDR3 length: 16 residues. This chain's CDR3 is CASTESRDPYQETQYF. Written as DNA, the CDR3 is TGTGCCAGCACGGAATCAAGGGACCCGTACCAAGAGACCCAGTACTTC.

This clonotype has a handful of counts. The chain couples TRBV15 to TRBJ1-3; D is ambiguous. Germline lookup yields CDR1 LNHNV and CDR2 YYDKDF (reference sequence). The ends were cut back, 3 bases at V and 8 bases at J, with 17 bases in the middle. The CDR3 totals 15 residues. Here the CDR3 DNA reads TGTGCCACCAGCAGGGACTTTAACTATGGCTACACCATATATTTT. Protein sequence: CATSRDFNYGYTIYF.

This chain links TRBV12-3 or TRBV12-4 with TRBJ2-5; 7 nucleotides line up with TRBD2. The junction had 13 bases not matched to a gene; V was cut back by 5 bases and J by 4 bases. CDR3 length equals 16 residues. The CDR3 region is CASSPPPGGSLETQYF. CDR3 DNA: TGTGCCAGCAGTCCACCGCCTGGCGGGAGTTTAGAGACCCAGTACTTC.

This clonotype was seen ten or more times. The rearrangement uses TRBV2 and TRBJ1-5, with 8 bases lining up with TRBD1. V was pared by 5 bases and J by 11 bases, with 8 bases of the junction left unmatched. Germline loops: CDR1 SNHLY, CDR2 FYNNEI. CDR3 size: 13 residues. The DNA of the CDR3 is TGTGCCAGCAGTTTGGACAGGGATGGTACCCAGCATTTT. Encoded protein: CASSLDRDGTQHF.